This T cell receptor (beta chain) was recovered during a study of T cell responses to AZD1222 COVID-19 vaccine. Study-wide findings and caveats: When two AZD1222 doses had been given, Spike-specific TCR breadth and depth rose. Seropositive at baseline were only a handful of AZD1222 recipients. The sample set comprised mostly white British donors with more females, and clonal diversity was possibly underestimated. Regions left unmutated in variants are reportedly the target of nearly half of spike-specific TCRs.

TCRdb's table, derived via immunoSEQ multiplex PCR, lists solely in-frame clones and lacks some. This table holds over 120,000 clones, roughly 93% found once. This CDR3 comprises 16 residues. Remarks on this clone: Its antigen is not identified.

The sample here was peripheral blood, taken after recovery from COVID-19. The receptor comes from an adult who had recovered from COVID-19. The chain couples TRBV12-1 to TRBJ2-7; the D call of TRBD1 is as the table states it, not checked on the DNA. TRBV12-1 is deemed a pseudogene. CDR3 in DNA: TGTGCCAGCAGCTTCAGAGACAGGGGGCGCATTTACGAGCAGTACTTC. Translated, it gives CASSFRDRGRIYEQYF.